This T cell receptor beta chain was found in a study of siplizumab effects on memory and regulatory T cells. Per sample, 10^5 or so TCR templates underwent assay. Generated by immunoSEQ multiplex PCR, the TCRdb table keeps only in-frame clones and is missing some. The data hold around 100,000 clones, with 94% observed a single time. General study results and limits: Naive T cells looked more diverse than memory cells and looked like major alloresponse contributors. Tregs that proliferated in siplizumab cultures did not have their suppressive function confirmed. It was not possible to assign a naive or memory phenotype to roughly 80-97% of proliferating CD4+ or CD8+ clones.

This clone has only one observation. Its antigen is unidentified. The length of the CDR3 is 13 residues. CDR1 MNHEY and CDR2 SVGAGI come from the germline V gene. V was shortened by 6 bases and J by 4 bases, with 12 bases between the two germline ends. This TCR was recovered from a human donor in good health. The chain joins TRBV6-5 to TRBJ2-5; D remains ambiguous. The sample was Tregs sorted from blood. CDR3 nucleotide sequence: TGTGCCAGCAGGGACCTATCCCGAGAGACCCAGTACTTC. It encodes CASRDLSRETQYF.